This T cell receptor beta chain stems from a study of regulatory T cells in long-lasting Graves disease. Findings and limits, study-wide: Relative to newly diagnosed Graves' patients, persistent ones had lower TCR diversity. Accuracy may have been reduced by the small sample size.

Building of the TCR beta libraries involved iRepertoire HTBI primers and Arm-PCR of CDR3 regions. MiXCR, applied by TCRdb to the multiplex PCR reads, yields one record per CDR3 protein. The sample consists of about 470,000 distinct CDR3 sequences, about a fifth of them appearing once. Time point in this sample: persistent/refractory GD, antithyroid drugs over 5 years with positive TRAb. Extracted RNA from PBMCs served as the source of the TCR library. In Xi'an, China, an endocrinology department was the source of patients. This clonotype was counted ten times or more. What it binds is not known. The sequencing used peripheral blood mononuclear cells (PBMCs), collected when the disease was refractory, from a patient treated with antithyroid drugs. The receptor comes from a female donor with Graves disease.

The CDR3 reads CSARETYEQYF. CDR3 coding DNA: TGCAGCGCTAGGGAGACCTACGAGCAGTACTTC. This chain joins TRBV29-1 and TRBJ2-7, with a weak D call TRBD2 (5 bases). The CDR3 consists of 11 residues. The V gene lost 7 bases and the J gene lost 2 bases, with 9 bases spanning the gap. Germline CDR1 and CDR2: SQVTM and ANQGSEA.